The sequence of this T cell receptor (beta chain) was determined in a study of response to subunit inactivated influenza vaccine. On this clonotype itself: Its specificity is not known.

Whole-study findings and limits: Each seasonal influenza vaccination, the authors suggested, recruits few new T cells.

MiXCR, run by TCRdb on the RT-PCR reads, gives a single entry per CDR3 protein. The data show over 650,000 distinct CDR3 sequences, under 20% seen once. V lost 8 bases, J lost 8 bases, and 7 bases lay in between. The CDR3 extends over 10 amino acids. Germline CDR1 and CDR2: MNHEY and SVGEGT. The starting material was PBMCs from blood, obtained 5 days after vaccination. The clonotype was recovered from a man aged 50-59 years who received an inactivated influenza vaccine. The rearrangement uses TRBV6-2 or TRBV6-3 and TRBJ2-1; D gene ambiguous. The CDR3 sequence is CASGSHEQFF. The CDR3 bases are TGTGCCAGCGGCTCTCATGAGCAGTTCTTC.